Sequencing of this T cell receptor (beta chain) was carried out in a study of blood T cell repertoires in COVID-19. Per germline, CDR1 SQVTM and CDR2 ANQGSEA. After removal of 7 bases from V and 1 base from J, the junction contained 10 bases not matched to a gene. The CDR3 is 15 residues long. Produced via immunoSEQ multiplex PCR; TCRdb's table is partial and in-frame only. The data hold tens of thousands of clones, with 85% to 90% observed a single time. The receptor comes from a woman between 55 and 75 years old with acute or convalescent COVID-19. Sequenced: peripheral blood. This sequence joins TRBV29-1 and TRBJ2-5; 9 nucleotides agree with TRBD2. The CDR3 here is CSAAGGGASQETQYF. The CDR3 bases are TGCAGCGCCGCGGGCGGGGGGGCCTCCCAAGAGACCCAGTACTTC.